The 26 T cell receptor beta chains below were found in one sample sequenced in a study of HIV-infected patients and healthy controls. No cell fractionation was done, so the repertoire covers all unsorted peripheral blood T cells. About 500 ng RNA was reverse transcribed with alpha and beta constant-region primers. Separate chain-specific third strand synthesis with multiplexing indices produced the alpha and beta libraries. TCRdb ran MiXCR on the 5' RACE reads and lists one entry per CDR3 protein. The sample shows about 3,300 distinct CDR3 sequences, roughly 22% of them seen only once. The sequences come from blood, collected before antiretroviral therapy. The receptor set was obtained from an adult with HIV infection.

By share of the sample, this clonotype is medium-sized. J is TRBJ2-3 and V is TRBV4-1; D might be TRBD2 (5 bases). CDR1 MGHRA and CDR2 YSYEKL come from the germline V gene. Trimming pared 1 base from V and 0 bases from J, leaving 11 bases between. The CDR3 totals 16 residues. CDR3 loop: CASSQVRGPSTDTQYF. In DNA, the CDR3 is TGCGCCAGCAGCCAAGTCAGAGGGCCTAGCACAGATACGCAGTATTTT.

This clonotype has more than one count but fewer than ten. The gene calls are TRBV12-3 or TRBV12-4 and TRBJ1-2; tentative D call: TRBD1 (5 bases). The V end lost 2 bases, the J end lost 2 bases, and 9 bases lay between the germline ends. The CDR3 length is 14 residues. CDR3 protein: CASSLLGDNYGYTF. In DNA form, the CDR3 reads TGTGCCAGCAGTTTATTAGGGGACAACTATGGCTACACCTTC.

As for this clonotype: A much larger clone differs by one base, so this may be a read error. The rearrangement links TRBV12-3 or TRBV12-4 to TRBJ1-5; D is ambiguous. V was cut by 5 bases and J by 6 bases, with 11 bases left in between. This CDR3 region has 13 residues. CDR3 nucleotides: TGTGCCAGCAGTACAGTGGGCCTTCAGCCCCAGCATTTT. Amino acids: CASSTVGLQPQHF.

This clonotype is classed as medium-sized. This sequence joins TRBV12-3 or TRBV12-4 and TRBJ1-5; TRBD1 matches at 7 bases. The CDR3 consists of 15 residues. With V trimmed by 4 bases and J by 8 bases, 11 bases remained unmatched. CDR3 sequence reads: CASSSKTGSMEPQHF. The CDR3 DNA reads TGTGCCAGCAGTTCTAAGACAGGGTCCATGGAGCCCCAGCATTTT.

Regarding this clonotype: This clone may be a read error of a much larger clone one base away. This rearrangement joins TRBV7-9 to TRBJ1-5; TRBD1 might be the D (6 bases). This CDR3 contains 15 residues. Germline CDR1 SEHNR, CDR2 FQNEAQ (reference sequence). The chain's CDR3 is CASSPVGGSNQPKHF. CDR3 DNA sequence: TGTGCCAGCAGCCCCGTAGGGGGTTCGAATCAGCCCAAGCATTTT.

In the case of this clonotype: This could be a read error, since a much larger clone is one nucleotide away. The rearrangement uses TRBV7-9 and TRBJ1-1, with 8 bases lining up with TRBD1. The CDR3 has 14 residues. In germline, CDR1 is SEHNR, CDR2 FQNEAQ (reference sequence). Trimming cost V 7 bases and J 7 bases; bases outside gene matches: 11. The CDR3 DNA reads TGTGCCAGCAAAGTAGGCACGGGACAGGATGAAGCTTTCTTT. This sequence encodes CASKVGTGQDEAFF. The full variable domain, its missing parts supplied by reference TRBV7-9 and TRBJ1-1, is DTGVSQNPRHKITKRGQNVTFRCDPISEHNRLYWYRQTLGQGPEFLTYFQNEAQLEKSRLLSDRFSAERPKGSFSTLEIQRTEQGDSAMYLCASKVGTGQDEAFFGQGTRLTVV.

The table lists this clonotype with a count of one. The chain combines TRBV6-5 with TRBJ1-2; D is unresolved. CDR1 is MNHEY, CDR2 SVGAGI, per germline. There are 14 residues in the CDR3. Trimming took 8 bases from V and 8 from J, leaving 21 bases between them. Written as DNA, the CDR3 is TGTGCCAGCCGAGAAAATAGCGTCGGGTGGGGCTACACCTTC. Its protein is CASRENSVGWGYTF.

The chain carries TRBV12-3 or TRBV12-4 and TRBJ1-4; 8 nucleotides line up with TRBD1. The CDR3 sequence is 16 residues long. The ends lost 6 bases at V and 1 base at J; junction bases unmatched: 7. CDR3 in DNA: TGTGCCAGCAGAAAAACAGGGGGTGGAACTAATGAAAAACTGTTTTTT. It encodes CASRKTGGGTNEKLFF.

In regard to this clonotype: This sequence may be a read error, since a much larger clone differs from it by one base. The CDR3 spells CASSGQNSNEQYF. The CDR3 DNA reads as TGTGCCAGCAGCGGGCAGAATTCCAATGAGCAGTACTTC. This rearrangement joins TRBV7-9 to TRBJ2-1; D remains unclear. The J call is in doubt because the DNA end fits TRBJ2-7 better. Germline V gives CDR1 SEHNR, CDR2 FQNEAQ (reference sequence). The CDR3 is made up of 13 amino acids.

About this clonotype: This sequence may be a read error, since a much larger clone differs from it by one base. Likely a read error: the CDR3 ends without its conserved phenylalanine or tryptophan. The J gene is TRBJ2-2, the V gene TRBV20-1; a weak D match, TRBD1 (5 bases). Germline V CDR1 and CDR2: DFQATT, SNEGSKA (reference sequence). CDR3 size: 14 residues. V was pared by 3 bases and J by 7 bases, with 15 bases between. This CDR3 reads CSASLQGRGGELFI. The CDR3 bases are TGCAGTGCTAGCCTTCAGGGAAGGGGCGGGGAGCTGTTTATT.

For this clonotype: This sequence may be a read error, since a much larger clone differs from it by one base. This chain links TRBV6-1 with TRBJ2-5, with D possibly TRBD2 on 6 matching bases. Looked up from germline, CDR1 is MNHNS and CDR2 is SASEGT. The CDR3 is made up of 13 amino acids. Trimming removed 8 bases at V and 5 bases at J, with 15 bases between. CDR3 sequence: CASGVGGLETQYF. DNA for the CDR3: TGTGCCAGCGGGGTCGGGGGTCTCGAGACCCAGTACTTC.

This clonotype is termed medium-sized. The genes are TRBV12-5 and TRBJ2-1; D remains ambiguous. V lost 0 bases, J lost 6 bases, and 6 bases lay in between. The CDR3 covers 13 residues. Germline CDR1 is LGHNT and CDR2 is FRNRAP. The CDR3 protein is CASGLVEVNEQFF. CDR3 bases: TGTGCTAGTGGTTTGGTTGAGGTCAATGAGCAGTTCTTC.

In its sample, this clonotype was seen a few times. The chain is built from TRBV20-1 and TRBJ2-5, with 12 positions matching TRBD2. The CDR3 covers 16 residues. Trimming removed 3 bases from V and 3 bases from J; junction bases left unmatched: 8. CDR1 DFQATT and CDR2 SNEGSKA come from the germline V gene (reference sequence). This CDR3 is CSARDDRLAGEETQYF. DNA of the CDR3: TGCAGTGCTAGGGACGACCGACTAGCGGGGGAAGAGACCCAGTACTTC.

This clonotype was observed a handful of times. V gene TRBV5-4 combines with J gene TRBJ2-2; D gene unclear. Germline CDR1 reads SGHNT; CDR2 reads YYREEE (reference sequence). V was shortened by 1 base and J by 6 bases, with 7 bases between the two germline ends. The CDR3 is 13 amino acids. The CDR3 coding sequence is TGTGCCAGCAGCTTGATCTGGGCCGGGGAGCTGTTTTTT. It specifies CASSLIWAGELFF.

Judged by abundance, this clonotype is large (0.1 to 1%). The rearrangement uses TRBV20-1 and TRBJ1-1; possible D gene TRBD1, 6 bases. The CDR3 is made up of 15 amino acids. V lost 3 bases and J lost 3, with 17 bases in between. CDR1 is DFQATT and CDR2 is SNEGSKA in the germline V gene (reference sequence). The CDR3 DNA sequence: TGCAGTGCTAGTCGTATGGGGGGCGCGGACACTGAAGCTTTCTTT. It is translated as CSASRMGGADTEAFF.

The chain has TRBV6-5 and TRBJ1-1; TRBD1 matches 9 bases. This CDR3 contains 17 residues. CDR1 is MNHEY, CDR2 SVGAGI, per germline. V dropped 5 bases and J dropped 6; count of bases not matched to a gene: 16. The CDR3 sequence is CASSPLGQGWGISEAFF. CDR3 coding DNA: TGTGCCAGCAGTCCCCTGGGACAGGGCTGGGGGATTTCTGAAGCTTTCTTT.

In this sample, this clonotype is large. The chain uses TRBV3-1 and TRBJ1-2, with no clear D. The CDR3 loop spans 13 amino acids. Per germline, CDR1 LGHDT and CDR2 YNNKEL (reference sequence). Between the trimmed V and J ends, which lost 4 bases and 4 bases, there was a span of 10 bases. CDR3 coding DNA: TGTGCCAGCAGCCCCCTAGGTGCCTATGGCTACACCTTC. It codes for CASSPLGAYGYTF.

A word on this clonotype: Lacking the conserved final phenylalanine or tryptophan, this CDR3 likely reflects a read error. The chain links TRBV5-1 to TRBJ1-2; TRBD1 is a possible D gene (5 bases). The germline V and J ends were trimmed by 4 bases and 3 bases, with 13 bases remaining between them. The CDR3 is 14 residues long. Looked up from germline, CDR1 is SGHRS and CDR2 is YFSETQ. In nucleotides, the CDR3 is TGCGCCAGCAGCACCACGACAGCCCACTATGGCTACACCATC. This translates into CASSTTTAHYGYTI.

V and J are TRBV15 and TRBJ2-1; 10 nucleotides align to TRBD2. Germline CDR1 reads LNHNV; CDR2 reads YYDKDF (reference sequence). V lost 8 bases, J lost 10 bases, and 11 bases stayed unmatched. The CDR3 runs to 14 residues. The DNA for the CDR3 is TGTGCCACCCGAGGTAGCGGGGGGCCCTTAGAGCAGTTCTTC. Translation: CATRGSGGPLEQFF.

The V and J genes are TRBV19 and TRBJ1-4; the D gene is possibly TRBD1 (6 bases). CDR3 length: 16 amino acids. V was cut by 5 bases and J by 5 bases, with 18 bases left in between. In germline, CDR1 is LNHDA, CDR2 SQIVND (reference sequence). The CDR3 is CASSPEGGQWNEKLFF. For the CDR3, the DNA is TGTGCCAGTAGTCCCGAGGGAGGACAGTGGAATGAAAAACTGTTTTTT.

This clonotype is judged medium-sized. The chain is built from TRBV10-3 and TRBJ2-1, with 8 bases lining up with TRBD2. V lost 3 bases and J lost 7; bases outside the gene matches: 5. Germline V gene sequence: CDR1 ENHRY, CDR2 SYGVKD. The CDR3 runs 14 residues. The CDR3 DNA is TGTGCCATCAGTGATGCGGGGGGCGGAAATGAGCAGTTCTTC. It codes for CAISDAGGGNEQFF.

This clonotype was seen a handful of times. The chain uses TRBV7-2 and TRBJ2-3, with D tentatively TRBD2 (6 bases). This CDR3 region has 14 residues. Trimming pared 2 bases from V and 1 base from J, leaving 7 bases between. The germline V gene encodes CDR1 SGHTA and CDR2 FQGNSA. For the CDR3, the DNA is TGTGCCAGCAGCTTAACGGGGGGCACAGATACGCAGTATTTT. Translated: CASSLTGGTDTQYF.

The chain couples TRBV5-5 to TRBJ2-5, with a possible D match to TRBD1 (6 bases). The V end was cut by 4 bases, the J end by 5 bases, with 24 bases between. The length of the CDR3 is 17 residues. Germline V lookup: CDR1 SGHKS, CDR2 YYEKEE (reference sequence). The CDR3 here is CASSQGTPDWNAETQYF. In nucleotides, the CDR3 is TGTGCCAGCAGCCAAGGGACACCAGACTGGAACGCTGAGACCCAGTACTTC.

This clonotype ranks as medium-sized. CDR3 DNA sequence: TGTGCCAGCCGGGGGCCTACAGATACGCAGTATTTT. Protein sequence: CASRGPTDTQYF. The chain couples TRBV11-2 to TRBJ2-3; possibly TRBD1 or TRBD2 for D (6 bases each). The CDR3 runs 12 residues. Per germline, CDR1 SGHAT and CDR2 FQNNGV. V dropped 8 bases and J dropped 3 bases, with 9 bases sitting between them.

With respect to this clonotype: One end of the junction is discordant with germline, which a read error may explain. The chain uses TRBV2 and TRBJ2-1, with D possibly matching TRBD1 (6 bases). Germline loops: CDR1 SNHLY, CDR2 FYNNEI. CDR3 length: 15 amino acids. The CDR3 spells CDSSESTGSYNEQFF. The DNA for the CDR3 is TGTGACAGCAGTGAATCGACAGGTTCTTACAATGAGCAGTTCTTC.

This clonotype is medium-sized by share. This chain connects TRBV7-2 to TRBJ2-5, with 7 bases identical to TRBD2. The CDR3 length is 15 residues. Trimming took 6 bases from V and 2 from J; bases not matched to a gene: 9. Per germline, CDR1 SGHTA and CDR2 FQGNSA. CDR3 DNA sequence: TGTGCCAGCAGTCGTTGGCCAGCGGGACAAGAGACCCAGTACTTC. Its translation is CASSRWPAGQETQYF.